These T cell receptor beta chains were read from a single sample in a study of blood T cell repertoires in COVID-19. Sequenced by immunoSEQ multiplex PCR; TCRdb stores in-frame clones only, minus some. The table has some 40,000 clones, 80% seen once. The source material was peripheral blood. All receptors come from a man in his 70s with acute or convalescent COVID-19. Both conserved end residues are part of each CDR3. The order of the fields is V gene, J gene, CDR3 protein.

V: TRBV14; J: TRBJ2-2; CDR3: CASSQTNRAGELFF
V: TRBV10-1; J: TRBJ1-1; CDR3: CASSPGQANTEAFF
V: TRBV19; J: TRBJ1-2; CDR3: CASSTNYGYTF
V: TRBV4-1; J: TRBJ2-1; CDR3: CASSQGLANEQFF
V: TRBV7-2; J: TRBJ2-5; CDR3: CASSTGLATSGTQYF
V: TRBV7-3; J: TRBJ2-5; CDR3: CASSAGTSRQETQYF
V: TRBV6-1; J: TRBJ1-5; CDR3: CASSEAGQGAGGNQPQHF
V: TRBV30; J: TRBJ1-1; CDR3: CAWRRQGSRTEAFF
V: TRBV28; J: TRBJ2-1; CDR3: CASSPPGGPVEQFF
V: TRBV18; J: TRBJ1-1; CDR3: CASSPDRGVGTEAFF
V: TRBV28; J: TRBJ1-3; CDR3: CASSLVQGVGNTIYF
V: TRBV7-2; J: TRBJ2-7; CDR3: CASSLGVTGGEQYF
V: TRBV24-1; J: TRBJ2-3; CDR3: CATSDLSRSTDTQYF
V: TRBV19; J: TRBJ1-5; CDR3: CASSIGGQLNQPQHF
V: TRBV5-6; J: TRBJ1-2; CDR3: CASSLAGQGLYGYTF
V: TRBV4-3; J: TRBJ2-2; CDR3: CASSRSSGGDNTGELFF
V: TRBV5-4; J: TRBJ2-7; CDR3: CASSLVSSYEQYF